The TCR beta chain under discussion was sequenced for a study of Tregs in tolerant kidney transplant recipients. Overall study results and limits: The small number of patients limits these findings pending further validation.

V was cut by 1 base and J by 1 base, with 10 bases left in between. Germline CDR1 and CDR2: DFQATT and SNEGSKA (reference sequence). The CDR3 totals 14 residues. Comments on this clone: Its antigen is still unknown. The CDR3 end lies 3 residues beyond the end of the read and is filled in from the germline J gene.

Some clones are missing from TCRdb's copy, which holds only in-frame ones; the method was immunoSEQ multiplex PCR. The table for this sample gives 50,000 or so clones. This clonotype was obtained from a human donor who received a combined kidney and bone marrow transplant. The chain combines TRBV20-1 with TRBJ1-1; TRBD1 might be the D (5 bases). The sample consisted of CD4+ T cells from blood, taken before the transplant. CDR3 region: CSARGGGRNTEAFF. The sequenced part of the CDR3 DNA is TGCAGTGCTAGAGGCGGGGGTAGGAACACTGAA.